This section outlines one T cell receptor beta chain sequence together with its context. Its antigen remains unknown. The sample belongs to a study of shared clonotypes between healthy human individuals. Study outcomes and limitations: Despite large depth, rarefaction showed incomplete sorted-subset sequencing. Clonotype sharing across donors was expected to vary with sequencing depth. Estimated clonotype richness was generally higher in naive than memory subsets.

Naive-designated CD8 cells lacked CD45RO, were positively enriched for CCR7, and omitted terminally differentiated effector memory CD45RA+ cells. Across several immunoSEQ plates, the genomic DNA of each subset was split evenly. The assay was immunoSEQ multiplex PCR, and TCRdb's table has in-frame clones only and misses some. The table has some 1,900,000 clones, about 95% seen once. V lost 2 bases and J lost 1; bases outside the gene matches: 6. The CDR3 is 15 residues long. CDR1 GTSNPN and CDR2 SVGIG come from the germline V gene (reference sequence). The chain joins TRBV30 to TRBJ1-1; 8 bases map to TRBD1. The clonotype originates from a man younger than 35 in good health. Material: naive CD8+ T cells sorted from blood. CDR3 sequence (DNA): TGTGCCTGGAGTCTAACGACAGGGGCGAACACTGAAGCTTTCTTT. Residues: CAWSLTTGANTEAFF.